This T cell receptor (beta chain) emerged from a study of control samples from healthy donors and cancer patients. Assay: immunoSEQ multiplex PCR; the TCRdb copy retains only in-frame clones and omits some. Altogether 90,000 to 140,000 clones are present, about 83% being singletons, with the ten largest covering about 13%. CDR1 is SNHLY and CDR2 is FYNNEI in the germline V gene. V was trimmed by 4 bases and J by 0 bases, leaving 13 bases between them. This CDR3 is 16 amino acids long. This receptor was obtained from a woman aged 45-65 years in good health. The rearrangement links TRBV2 to TRBJ1-3; D is perhaps TRBD1 (5 bases). The source material was blood. CDR3 region: CASSGGRAGSGNTIYF. CDR3 bases: TGTGCCAGCAGTGGGGGGAGGGCCGGCTCTGGAAACACCATATATTTT.